This TCR beta chain was captured in a study of CD8 T cell repertoires and HIV-1 epitope variants. Study background: Enriched T cells were co-cultured with equal numbers of autologous T cell-negative antigen-presenting cells. T cells were cultured for less than eleven days with cytokines added on days 3 and 7.

Turning to this clone: Antigen: not known.

Method: immunoSEQ multiplex PCR; TCRdb's copy keeps in-frame clones and lacks some. This table holds about 4,800 clones, less than 70% found once. V lost 2 bases, J lost 6 bases, and 7 bases lay in between. The CDR3 has 12 residues. Germline loops: CDR1 MNHEY, CDR2 SMNVEV (reference sequence). The clonotype originates from a male donor with HIV. The chain combines TRBV27 with TRBJ1-1; D may be TRBD1 (5 bases). Sequencing input: cultured CD8+ T cells derived from PBMCs. In DNA, the CDR3 is TGTGCCAGCAGTTTAGGGGGGGCTGAAGCTTTCTTT. This codes for CASSLGGAEAFF.